Listed here are 12 T cell receptor beta chains from one sample, sequenced in a study of blood T cells in healthy people across ages. PCR was performed a second time for about 7 to 11 cycles using a sample-barcoded 5' primer and a J-beta primer mix. MiXCR, applied by TCRdb to the 5' RACE reads, yields one record per CDR3 protein. The sample lists around 870,000 distinct CDR3 sequences; around 28% were seen once. Source material: blood. These receptors all stem from a woman of 80 years or more in good health.

Concerning this clonotype: A much larger clone sits a single nucleotide away, making a read error possible. The genes are TRBV29-1 and TRBJ1-2; D is possibly TRBD1 (5 bases). The germline V gene encodes CDR1 SQVTM and CDR2 ANQGSEA. Trimming pared 5 bases from V and 4 bases from J, leaving 14 bases between. This CDR3 has 13 residues. As DNA, the CDR3 is TGCAGCGTTACTGCGGACATCCTCTATGGCTACACCTTC. Encoded protein: CSVTADILYGYTF.

This clonotype was counted at least ten times. The chain couples TRBV6-1 to TRBJ1-2; 10 bases match TRBD1. Trimming cost V 5 bases and J 2 bases; bases outside gene matches: 8. The CDR3 loop spans 16 amino acids. Germline assignment: CDR1 MNHNS and CDR2 SASEGT. The CDR3 here is CASSNRGQGGNYGYTF. As DNA, the CDR3 is TGTGCCAGCAGTAACCGTGGACAGGGGGGCAACTATGGCTACACCTTC.

There are a few counts of this clonotype. This sequence joins TRBV2 and TRBJ1-4, with unresolved D. There are 15 residues in the CDR3. V was trimmed by 0 bases and J by 8 bases, leaving 13 bases between them. In germline, CDR1 is SNHLY, CDR2 FYNNEI. The CDR3 nucleotides read TGTGCCAGCAGTGAAGCGGCAGCCCTGCGGGAAAAACTGTTTTTT. It specifies CASSEAAALREKLFF.

The rearrangement joins TRBV5-1 to TRBJ1-2; no firm D call. Trimming shortened V by 4 bases and J by 6 bases, and 13 bases separated the two germline ends. CDR1 is SGHRS and CDR2 is YFSETQ in the germline V gene. This CDR3 region has 13 residues. The CDR3 sequence is CASSLPGGDGYTF. CDR3 bases: TGCGCCAGCAGCCTCCCGGGAGGTGATGGCTACACCTTC.

This clonotype was counted only a few times. The chain has TRBV20-1 and TRBJ2-3; TRBD2 matches 9 bases. V trimming: 6 bases; J trimming: 4 bases; junction bases outside the gene matches: 17. Germline values: CDR1 DFQATT, CDR2 SNEGSKA (reference sequence). There are 17 residues in the CDR3. The CDR3 region has the DNA TGCAGTGCGACCATCTTGCGGGGGGGCCGGTCCCCAGATACGCAGTATTTT. Residues: CSATILRGGRSPDTQYF.

The sample holds many counts of this clonotype. The chain is built from TRBV18 and TRBJ2-5; TRBD1 matches at 9 bases. CDR1 is KGHSH, CDR2 LQKENI, per germline. This CDR3 comprises 14 residues. V was pared by 8 bases and J by 4 bases, with 8 bases of the junction left unmatched. The CDR3 region is CASSPGQGGETQYF. DNA for the CDR3: TGTGCCAGCAGCCCGGGACAGGGAGGAGAGACCCAGTACTTC.

This clonotype was picked up a small number of times. A clone one base away is much larger, so this may be a read error. The CDR3: CACSRGPTSETQYF. The DNA for the CDR3 is TGTGCCTGCAGTAGGGGGCCAACTTCGGAGACCCAGTACTTC. The chain combines TRBV27 with TRBJ2-5, with 7 bases identical to TRBD1. From germline, CDR1 is MNHEY and CDR2 SMNVEV (reference sequence). The CDR3 is made up of 14 amino acids.

Regarding this clonotype: A much larger clone is a single base away; this may be a read error. The chain has TRBV12-3 or TRBV12-4 and TRBJ2-3; 9 bases fit TRBD2. CDR3 length: 17 residues. Trimming took 3 bases from V and 5 from J; bases not matched to a gene: 12. CDR3 nucleotides: TGTGCCAGCAGTTTCCGAGAAGCTAGCGGGAACAAAGATACGCAGTATTTT. This sequence encodes CASSFREASGNKDTQYF.

Note on this clonotype: Since a much larger clone is just one base distant, this may be a read error. J is TRBJ1-5 and V is TRBV20-1; unclear D gene. Germline assignment: CDR1 DFQATT and CDR2 SNEGSKA (reference sequence). The V end was cut by 6 bases, the J end by 2 bases, with 17 bases between. The CDR3 contains 15 residues. The DNA for the CDR3 is TGCAGTGCACCGCTTGGACGCATACGCAATCAGCCCCAGCATTTT. This translates into CSAPLGRIRNQPQHF.

This clonotype was seen many times. J is TRBJ2-7 and V is TRBV11-2, with 12 bases fitting TRBD1. Germline V CDR1 and CDR2: SGHAT, FQNNGV. With V trimmed by 5 bases and J by 4 bases, 6 bases remained unmatched. The length of the CDR3 is 15 residues. CDR3 sequence reads: CASSLRDRGQYEQYF. CDR3 sequence (DNA): TGTGCCAGCAGCCTACGGGACAGGGGGCAATACGAGCAGTACTTC.

The chain couples TRBV10-2 to TRBJ1-5; D is undetermined. CDR1 and CDR2 (germline): WSHSY, SAAADI. The CDR3 runs 12 residues. Trimming left V 10 bases short and J 5 bases short, with 12 bases between. CDR3 sequence reads: CATLDGDQPQHF. In DNA form, the CDR3 reads TGCGCCACCTTGGACGGCGATCAGCCCCAGCATTTT.

This clonotype appeared many times. The gene calls are TRBV5-1 and TRBJ2-3; 14 nucleotides agree with TRBD2. The V segment lost 4 bases and the J segment 4 bases; nucleotides outside the gene matches: 2. Germline CDR1 is SGHRS and CDR2 is YFSETQ. CDR3 length: 15 amino acids. CDR3 loop: CASSGLAGGPDTQYF. The CDR3 DNA follows: TGCGCCAGCAGCGGACTAGCGGGGGGTCCAGATACGCAGTATTTT.